Below are 23 T cell receptor beta chains sequenced from a single sample in a study of blood T cells in healthy people across ages. Together with a sample-barcoded 5' primer, a J-beta primer mix was included in a second PCR lasting about 6 to 11 cycles. TCRdb reanalysed the 5' RACE reads using MiXCR and keeps one entry per CDR3 protein. The data show 1.8 million or so distinct CDR3 sequences, about 39% seen once. Input material: blood. These receptors originate from a human donor in good health.

The chain recombines TRBV6-5 with TRBJ1-3, with D unresolved. Trimming cost V 5 bases and J 2 bases, with 10 bases left between them. The CDR3 runs to 14 residues. Germline V lookup: CDR1 MNHEY, CDR2 SVGAGI. CDR3 loop: CASSEYWAGNTIYF. The CDR3 DNA sequence: TGTGCCAGCAGTGAATACTGGGCTGGAAACACCATATATTTT.

This chain connects TRBV7-2 to TRBJ2-3; D is unresolved. Trimming removed 7 bases from V and 5 bases from J, with 10 bases in between. Per germline, CDR1 SGHTA and CDR2 FQGNSA. This CDR3 comprises 12 residues. In DNA, the CDR3 is TGTGCCAGCACCACACTTCGAGATACGCAGTATTTT. Translating gives CASTTLRDTQYF.

This clonotype was observed a few times. This chain connects TRBV20-1 to TRBJ2-7; no reliable D call. The DNA end is a closer match to TRBJ2-4, so the J assignment may be wrong. Germline-derived CDR1 and CDR2 are DFQATT and SNEGSKA (reference sequence). This CDR3 spans 12 amino acids. CDR3 coding DNA: TGCAGTGCTAGGGCCATTGGAACCATTCAGTACTTC. Protein sequence: CSARAIGTIQYF.

V gene TRBV6-2 or TRBV6-3 combines with J gene TRBJ2-5; D is unresolved. CDR1 and CDR2 from the germline V gene are MNHEY and SVGEGT. Between the trimmed V and J ends, which lost 8 bases and 5 bases, there was a span of 15 bases. The CDR3 length is 13 residues. The CDR3 spells CASSYLYRETQYF. DNA of the CDR3: TGTGCCAGCTCTTACCTTTATCGGGAGACCCAGTACTTC.

The chain uses TRBV4-2 and TRBJ1-6, with D maybe TRBD1 (6 bases). Trimming removed 3 bases at V and 2 bases at J, with 11 bases between. In germline, CDR1 is LGHNA, CDR2 YNFKEQ. This CDR3 is 16 amino acids long. The CDR3 is CASSQDRNTYNSPLHF. CDR3 bases: TGTGCCAGCAGCCAGGACAGAAATACCTATAATTCACCCCTCCACTTT.

The chain employs TRBV5-1 and TRBJ1-2; D gene uncertain. V dropped 0 bases and J dropped 6 bases, with 15 bases sitting between them. Looked up from germline, CDR1 is SGHRS and CDR2 is YFSETQ. The CDR3 covers 15 residues. CDR3 sequence: CASSLVGEGADGYTF. The CDR3 bases are TGCGCCAGCAGCTTGGTCGGAGAGGGAGCCGATGGCTACACCTTC.

This clonotype was found once. Written as DNA, the CDR3 is TGCGCCAGCAGCGACGGACGCCAGTCTTTCTTT. As protein: CASSDGRQSFF. This sequence joins TRBV5-1 and TRBJ1-1; D remains unclear. Trimming stripped 4 bases from V and 12 bases from J, with 13 bases between. The V gene's germline CDR1 is SGHRS and CDR2 YFSETQ. There are 11 residues in the CDR3.

The V call is TRBV29-1, the J call TRBJ2-7; D perhaps matches TRBD1 (5 bases). V was cut by 4 bases and J by 4 bases, with 14 bases left in between. Germline-derived CDR1 and CDR2 are SQVTM and ANQGSEA. CDR3 length equals 13 residues. CDR3 bases: TGCAGCGTTGTTTACAGGAGCAAGTACGAGCAGTACTTC. It yields the protein CSVVYRSKYEQYF.

V usage is TRBV7-6 and J usage is TRBJ1-4, with D possibly matching TRBD1 (5 bases). The germline V and J ends were trimmed by 3 bases and 6 bases, with 17 bases remaining between them. The CDR3 runs 16 residues. The germline CDR1 and CDR2 sequences are SGHVS and FNYEAQ. The CDR3 coding sequence is TGTGCCAGCAGCTTGTCGTTGGGGGAAGGTTATGAAAAACTGTTTTTT. Residues: CASSLSLGEGYEKLFF.

V is TRBV7-9 and J is TRBJ2-1, with a weak D call TRBD2 (7 bases). The germline V and J ends were trimmed by 7 bases and 8 bases, with 24 bases remaining between them. CDR1 is SEHNR, CDR2 FQNEAQ, per germline (reference sequence). The CDR3 sequence is 16 residues long. The CDR3 coding sequence is TGTGCCAGCATCCCCGAAGGACAGCCAACTAGCGATGAGCAGTTCTTC. Translating it yields CASIPEGQPTSDEQFF. Combining the CDR3 with reference TRBV7-9 and TRBJ2-1 gives the whole variable domain DTGVSQNPRHKITKRGQNVTFRCDPISEHNRLYWYRQTLGQGPEFLTYFQNEAQLEKSRLLSDRFSAERPKGSFSTLEIQRTEQGDSAMYLCASIPEGQPTSDEQFFGPGTRLTVL.

The sample holds a few counts of this clonotype. This chain links TRBV28 with TRBJ2-6, with TRBD1 as a possible D gene (6 bases). Per germline, CDR1 MDHEN and CDR2 SYDVKM. V was trimmed by 5 bases and J by 0 bases, leaving 20 bases between them. This CDR3 has 19 residues. The CDR3 reads CASSTTDRPDSSGANVLTF. The CDR3, as DNA: TGTGCCAGCAGTACCACCGACAGGCCAGACTCCTCTGGGGCCAACGTCCTGACTTTC.

This clonotype was seen once. The gene calls are TRBV6-5 and TRBJ1-6; TRBD1 matches at 8 bases. V trimming: 3 bases; J trimming: 7 bases; junction bases outside the gene matches: 14. The germline CDR1 and CDR2 sequences are MNHEY and SVGAGI. The CDR3 length is 18 residues. CDR3 nucleotide sequence: TGTGCCAGCAGTTATCGTGCTTCCCAGGGGGCGGAAAATTCACCCCTCCACTTT. It translates to CASSYRASQGAENSPLHF.

The gene calls are TRBV28 and TRBJ2-3; D is perhaps TRBD1 (7 bases). Germline V gene data show CDR1 as MDHEN and CDR2 as SYDVKM. The CDR3 spans 14 residues. Trimming took 11 bases from V and 4 from J, leaving 19 bases between them. The DNA for the CDR3 is TGTGCCGGCCGGAGGGGGCGTGTCGCAGATACGCAGTATTTT. Translated, it gives CAGRRGRVADTQYF.

The table lists this clonotype with a few counts. One end of the junction does not line up with germline, which may come from a read error. This chain connects TRBV5-1 to TRBJ1-4; D remains ambiguous. The CDR3 is made up of 15 amino acids. Germline CDR1 SGHRS, CDR2 YFSETQ. This chain's CDR3 is CASSSRTATNEKLFF. In nucleotides, the CDR3 is TGTGCCAGCAGCTCCCGGACTGCAACTAATGAAAAACTGTTTTTT.

This clonotype has just a few counts. The chain joins TRBV7-2 to TRBJ1-2; D unclear. V was pared by 6 bases and J by 7 bases, with 24 bases between. Germline lookup yields CDR1 SGHTA and CDR2 FQGNSA. There are 16 residues in the CDR3. The CDR3 here is CASRQPGQNALLGYTF. For the CDR3, the DNA is TGTGCCAGCAGACAGCCAGGCCAGAACGCCCTACTTGGCTACACCTTC. The complete variable domain, with remaining parts taken from reference TRBV7-2 and TRBJ1-2, reads GAGVSQSPSNKVTEKGKDVELRCDPISGHTALYWYRQSLGQGLEFLIYFQGNSAPDKSGLPSDRFSAERTGGSVSTLTIQRTQQEDSAVYLCASRQPGQNALLGYTFGSGTRLTVV.

This clonotype was seen a few times. The chain is built from TRBV29-1 and TRBJ1-5; possible D gene TRBD1, 6 bases. Germline-derived CDR1 and CDR2 are SQVTM and ANQGSEA. V was clipped by 6 bases and J by 4 bases, with 13 bases between them. The CDR3 is made up of 13 amino acids. The CDR3 here is CSVSDRINQPQHF. The DNA for the CDR3 is TGCAGCGTCTCCGACAGGATAAATCAGCCCCAGCATTTT.

The rearrangement links TRBV7-2 to TRBJ1-2; possibly TRBD1 for D (6 bases). With 5 bases removed from V and 8 bases from J, the gap between germline ends came to 18 bases. Germline assignment: CDR1 SGHTA and CDR2 FQGNSA. This CDR3 region has 14 residues. The DNA for the CDR3 is TGTGCCAGCAGCCCTGGTGGACAGCTAGGCGGCTACACCTTC. Residues: CASSPGGQLGGYTF.

This clonotype was picked up a small number of times. The rearrangement joins TRBV5-1 to TRBJ1-2; D not resolved. The germline V gene has CDR1 SGHRS and CDR2 YFSETQ. V lost 0 bases and J 6 bases, leaving 9 bases between the germline ends. The CDR3 spans 13 residues. Written as DNA, the CDR3 is TGCGCCAGCAGCTTGGCCGTTGGAAATGGCTACACCTTC. Translation: CASSLAVGNGYTF.

This rearrangement joins TRBV12-2 to TRBJ2-1. TRBV12-2 is flagged as a pseudogene. The CDR3 has 12 residues. The CDR3 region is CASRLTGNEQFF. The CDR3 nucleotides read TGTGCGAGTCGCTTAACGGGCAATGAGCAGTTCTTC.

V gene TRBV7-8 combines with J gene TRBJ1-2; tentatively, D is TRBD1 (6 bases). The CDR3 runs to 16 residues. With 4 bases removed from V and 0 bases from J, the gap between germline ends came to 15 bases. Germline V lookup: CDR1 SGHVS, CDR2 FQNEAQ. The DNA for the CDR3 is TGTGCCAGCAGCTCAAACAGGGTCCCGGCTAACTATGGCTACACCTTC. Its protein product is CASSSNRVPANYGYTF.

This clonotype was observed a handful of times. J is TRBJ2-7 and V is TRBV24-1, with a weak D call TRBD1 (6 bases). This CDR3 is built from 14 residues. Deletions cut 2 bases from V and 7 bases from J, with 14 bases between. Germline V gives CDR1 KGHDR, CDR2 SFDVKD. This chain's CDR3 is CATSDWNSQGEQYF. In DNA form, the CDR3 reads TGTGCCACCAGTGATTGGAACTCCCAGGGGGAGCAGTACTTC.

Concerning this clonotype itself: One end of the junction varies from germline; a read error may be responsible. V usage is TRBV11-2 and J usage is TRBJ2-3; 8 bases agree with TRBD1. The CDR3 length is 18 residues. The germline CDR1 and CDR2 sequences are SGHAT and FQNNGV. The CDR3 spells CASSSEGTGFPSTDAQYF. The CDR3 DNA reads as TGTGCCAGCAGCTCAGAGGGGACAGGATTTCCTAGCACAGATGCGCAGTATTTT.

The V and J genes are TRBV12-3 or TRBV12-4 and TRBJ2-1; 7 nucleotides line up with TRBD2. The V segment lost 6 bases and the J segment 3 bases; nucleotides outside the gene matches: 11. This CDR3 region has 16 residues. The CDR3 protein is CASSFGGSTLYNEQFF. The DNA of the CDR3 is TGTGCCAGCAGCTTCGGGGGGTCAACCCTCTACAATGAGCAGTTCTTC.